One and the same sample provided the 20 T cell receptor beta chains below, sequenced in a study of human T cells and chemical hapten exposure. As to time point: patch test 1, 2 weeks after DPC sensitization. The treatment is: therapeutic diphenylcyclopropenone sensitization with weekly scalp DPC. TCRdb fed the RACE reads into MiXCR, producing one record per CDR3 protein. Of about 14,000 distinct CDR3 sequences listed, roughly 15% are singletons. The sequencing here drew on whole blood, taken in connection with sensitization to the hapten diphenylcyclopropenone (DPC). These TCRs come from a woman between 25 and 40 years old with alopecia areata. Some clones in this sample may be carry-over from other donors' samples.

By frequency in the sample, this clonotype is medium-sized. This chain uses TRBV25-1 with TRBJ2-3; 11 bases map to TRBD2. Per germline, CDR1 MGHDK and CDR2 SYGVNS. Losses at the gene ends were 4 bases for V and 5 bases for J; bases not matched to a gene: 5. The CDR3 spans 15 residues. CDR3 sequence (DNA): TGTGCCAGCAGTGGTGCTAGCGGGGGGCGAGATACGCAGTATTTT. Translated: CASSGASGGRDTQYF. Filled out from reference TRBV25-1 and TRBJ2-3, the complete variable domain reads EADIYQTPRYLVIGTGKKITLECSQTMGHDKMYWYQQDPGMELHLIHYSYGVNSTEKGDLSSESTVSRIRTEHFPLTLESARPSHTSQYLCASSGASGGRDTQYFGPGTRLTVL.

The chain joins TRBV29-1 to TRBJ2-3; perhaps TRBD2 as D (5 bases). The germline V gene encodes CDR1 SQVTM and CDR2 ANQGSEA. The CDR3 is 12 amino acids. Trimming took off 2 bases at V and 4 bases at J, with 7 bases between the two ends. The CDR3: CSVEYGADTQYF. CDR3 bases: TGCAGCGTTGAATACGGGGCAGATACGCAGTATTTT.

This clonotype was found many times. The V call is TRBV6-5, the J call TRBJ2-6; 8 bases match TRBD1. V trimming: 6 bases; J trimming: 8 bases; junction bases outside the gene matches: 6. The CDR3 contains 14 residues. Germline lookup yields CDR1 MNHEY and CDR2 SVGAGI. The CDR3 loop reads CASRWTGRTNVLTF. DNA of the CDR3: TGTGCCAGCAGGTGGACAGGGAGAACCAACGTCCTGACTTTC.

This clonotype came up many times. J is TRBJ1-5 and V is TRBV20-1; possible D gene TRBD1, 6 bases. V lost 6 bases and J lost 2, with 17 bases in between. The germline CDR1 and CDR2 sequences are DFQATT and SNEGSKA (reference sequence). The CDR3 length is 15 residues. The CDR3 sequence: CSAFPRGWGNQPQHF. CDR3 DNA sequence: TGCAGTGCCTTCCCCAGGGGTTGGGGCAATCAGCCCCAGCATTTT.

This clonotype appeared many times. The gene calls are TRBV28 and TRBJ1-2; no firm D call. Trimming stripped 5 bases from V and 6 bases from J, with 13 bases between. This CDR3 contains 13 residues. The germline CDR1 and CDR2 sequences are MDHEN and SYDVKM. This CDR3 reads CASSGSPRDGYTF. CDR3 bases: TGTGCCAGCAGTGGCTCCCCTCGAGATGGCTACACCTTC.

Judged by abundance, this clonotype is medium-sized. The CDR3 is CASSFSGLAVYNEQFF. CDR3 nucleotide sequence: TGTGCCAGCAGTTTTTCGGGACTAGCGGTCTACAATGAGCAGTTCTTC. V usage is TRBV12-3 or TRBV12-4 and J usage is TRBJ2-1; 11 bases are a match to TRBD2. This CDR3 comprises 16 residues. V shed 3 bases and J 3 bases; nucleotides not matched to a gene: 4.

This clonotype ranks as medium-sized. This chain uses TRBV29-1 with TRBJ2-3, with D perhaps matching TRBD1 or TRBD2 (7 bases each). CDR1 and CDR2 (germline): SQVTM, ANQGSEA. CDR3 size: 13 residues. Trimming shortened V by 6 bases and J by 11 bases, and 21 bases separated the two germline ends. CDR3 coding DNA: TGCAGCGTCTACAACACCGACAGGGAGGGGCAGTATTTT. It translates to CSVYNTDREGQYF.

CDR3 nucleotides: TGTGCCAGCAGCGAAAAGGATACGCAGTATTTT. Translated, it gives CASSEKDTQYF. The chain employs TRBV7-8 and TRBJ2-3, with D unclear. Per the germline V gene, CDR1 is SGHVS and CDR2 is FQNEAQ. V was clipped by 5 bases and J by 6 bases, with 6 bases between them. The CDR3 loop spans 11 amino acids.

V is TRBV7-9 and J is TRBJ2-3; 7 nucleotides match TRBD2. The CDR3 extends over 15 amino acids. Germline CDR1 SEHNR, CDR2 FQNEAQ (reference sequence). V shed 4 bases and J 5 bases; nucleotides not matched to a gene: 9. The CDR3 region is CASSWRSGGGDTQYF. The CDR3 nucleotides are TGTGCCAGCAGCTGGAGATCGGGGGGAGGAGATACGCAGTATTTT.

This clonotype came up a few times. This rearrangement joins TRBV5-1 to TRBJ1-1; 8 bases fit TRBD1. The ends lost 2 bases at V and 2 bases at J; junction bases unmatched: 5. Germline CDR1 reads SGHRS; CDR2 reads YFSETQ. This CDR3 has 15 amino acids. CDR3 DNA sequence: TGCGCCAGCAGCTTATCCGGGACAGGTAACACTGAAGCTTTCTTT. Amino acid sequence: CASSLSGTGNTEAFF.

This clonotype was observed at least ten times. V is TRBV4-3 and J is TRBJ1-2, with D possibly TRBD1 on 6 matching bases. Trimming cost V 0 bases and J 7 bases, with 18 bases left between them. Per the germline V gene, CDR1 is LGHNA and CDR2 is YSLEER. This CDR3 region has 16 residues. Here the CDR3 DNA reads TGCGCCAGCAGCCAAGATTTCGACAGGAGTATGGCTGGCTACACCTTC. Its translation is CASSQDFDRSMAGYTF.

This clonotype is categorized as medium-sized (0.01 to 0.1%). CDR3 in amino acids: CASSSYNSPLHF. In DNA form, the CDR3 reads TGTGCCAGCAGCTCCTATAATTCACCCCTCCACTTT. The gene calls are TRBV6-5 and TRBJ1-6; D not certain. Trimming removed 6 bases from V and 0 bases from J, with 0 bases in between. The CDR3 length is 12 residues. Per germline, CDR1 MNHEY and CDR2 SVGAGI.

In its sample, this clonotype is medium-sized. The gene calls are TRBV6-4 and TRBJ2-1, with 8 bases identical to TRBD2. V was pared by 4 bases and J by 4 bases, with 6 bases of the junction left unmatched. Germline V gives CDR1 MRHNA, CDR2 SNTAGT. The CDR3 has 15 residues. DNA for the CDR3: TGTGCCAGCAGTGTTGGAGCGGGAGTATACAATGAGCAGTTCTTC. Amino acid sequence: CASSVGAGVYNEQFF.

The rearrangement uses TRBV5-6 and TRBJ2-1, with D possibly matching TRBD1 (5 bases). CDR1 SGHDT and CDR2 YYEEEE come from the germline V gene. The CDR3 contains 13 residues. The V gene lost 4 bases and the J gene lost 6 bases, with 11 bases spanning the gap. The CDR3 DNA reads as TGTGCCAGCAGCCCGACAGTTTTCAATGAGCAGTTCTTC. This encodes CASSPTVFNEQFF.

A few counts support this clonotype. The chain has TRBV15 and TRBJ1-6; D is undetermined. CDR3 length equals 14 residues. Germline V CDR1 and CDR2: LNHNV, YYDKDF (reference sequence). The germline V and J ends were trimmed by 0 bases and 8 bases, with 8 bases remaining between them. The CDR3 DNA sequence: TGTGCCACCAGCAGAGATTCCCGGGATTCACCCCTCCACTTT. It encodes CATSRDSRDSPLHF.

This clonotype is labeled medium-sized. CDR3: CASSLYSGGSNQPQHF. The DNA of the CDR3 is TGTGCCAGCAGTTTATATTCAGGGGGGAGCAATCAGCCCCAGCATTTT. This chain links TRBV28 with TRBJ1-5; 7 bases line up with TRBD1. V shed 1 base, J shed 1 base, and the junction held 4 bases outside the gene matches. The V gene's germline CDR1 is MDHEN and CDR2 SYDVKM. This CDR3 contains 16 residues.

This clonotype is deemed medium-sized. The rearrangement links TRBV6-2 or TRBV6-3 to TRBJ2-3, with D tentatively TRBD1 (6 bases). In germline, CDR1 is MNHEY, CDR2 SVGEGT. The V and J ends lost 3 bases and 4 bases respectively, with 23 bases between them. The CDR3 loop spans 18 amino acids. CDR3 coding DNA: TGTGCCAGCAGTTATTCCGGGACACCTACTACAAATGCAGATACGCAGTATTTT. Its protein product is CASSYSGTPTTNADTQYF.

This clonotype ranks as medium-sized. The chain uses TRBV5-1 and TRBJ1-2, with a possible D match to TRBD1 (5 bases). Germline-derived CDR1 and CDR2 are SGHRS and YFSETQ. Trimming removed 3 bases at V and 3 bases at J, with 18 bases between. There are 16 residues in the CDR3. The CDR3 spells CASSYSSSGRDYGYTF. The CDR3 region has the DNA TGCGCCAGCAGCTATTCATCGTCGGGGCGCGACTATGGCTACACCTTC. The full variable domain, completed using reference TRBV5-1 and TRBJ1-2, is KAGVTQTPRYLIKTRGQQVTLSCSPISGHRSVSWYQQTPGQGLQFLFEYFSETQRNKGNFPGRFSGRQFSNSRSEMNVSTLELGDSALYLCASSYSSSGRDYGYTFGSGTRLTVV.

This clonotype is deemed medium-sized. The genes are TRBV2 and TRBJ1-1; D ambiguous. The V end was cut by 3 bases, the J end by 5 bases, with 7 bases between. CDR1 and CDR2 from the germline V gene are SNHLY and FYNNEI. The CDR3 runs 12 residues. The CDR3 sequence is CASSDRGTEAFF. The CDR3 DNA sequence: TGTGCCAGCAGTGATCGAGGAACTGAAGCTTTCTTT.

This clonotype appeared many times. The rearrangement joins TRBV20-1 to TRBJ2-4; perhaps TRBD1 as D (7 bases). The V end lost 0 bases, the J end lost 3 bases, and 18 bases lay between the germline ends. The germline CDR1 and CDR2 sequences are DFQATT and SNEGSKA (reference sequence). The CDR3 has 17 amino acids. DNA of the CDR3: TGCAGTGCTAGAGATCGTCTGGCGGGACAGAGCAAAAACATTCAGTACTTC. It specifies CSARDRLAGQSKNIQYF.